This T cell receptor (beta chain) was profiled in a study of blood T cell repertoires in COVID-19. Whole-study context: Spain, Italy and the United States supplied samples that represented acute and convalescent COVID-19. From T cells, B-cell-depleted T cells, or PBMCs came the material, which was cDNA or gDNA.

As originally analysed: Nucleated cell number was recorded as an estimate derived from reference gene primer amplification. Generated by immunoSEQ multiplex PCR, the TCRdb table keeps only in-frame clones and is missing some. V and J calls and clone size follow that table, whereas D and trimming were derived from the DNA. The table has some 180,000 clones, 88% seen once. CDR1 and CDR2 (germline): SGDLS, YYNGEE. V lost 8 bases and J lost 0, with 8 bases in between. This CDR3 has 13 residues. The chain is built from TRBV9 and TRBJ2-2; D unresolved. The source is a man in his forties or fifties with active or convalescent COVID-19. The sequenced sample consisted of peripheral blood. The CDR3 protein is CARIRANTGELFF. In DNA form, the CDR3 reads TGTGCCAGGATACGGGCGAACACCGGGGAGCTGTTTTTT.